The entry below describes one TCR beta chain. One end of the junction is discordant with germline, which a read error may explain. Different DNA sequences within this sample yield the same CDR3. TCRdb keeps only in-frame clones here, not all; method: immunoSEQ multiplex PCR. The sample carries roughly 2.6 million clones, just over 90% recorded once. The data were obtained in a study of shared clonotypes between healthy human individuals. The CDR3 is 12 residues long. Germline V gene data show CDR1 as MGHDK and CDR2 as SYGVNS. The chain combines TRBV25-1 with TRBJ1-5; perhaps TRBD1 as D (5 bases). The TCR was taken from a man younger than 35 in good health. The sequenced sample was naive CD4+ T cells sorted from blood. Documented subset: CD45RA+ positively selected. CDR3 region: CASREGNQPQHF. The CDR3 DNA sequence: TGTGCTAGCAGGGAGGGCAATCAGCCCCAGCATTTT.